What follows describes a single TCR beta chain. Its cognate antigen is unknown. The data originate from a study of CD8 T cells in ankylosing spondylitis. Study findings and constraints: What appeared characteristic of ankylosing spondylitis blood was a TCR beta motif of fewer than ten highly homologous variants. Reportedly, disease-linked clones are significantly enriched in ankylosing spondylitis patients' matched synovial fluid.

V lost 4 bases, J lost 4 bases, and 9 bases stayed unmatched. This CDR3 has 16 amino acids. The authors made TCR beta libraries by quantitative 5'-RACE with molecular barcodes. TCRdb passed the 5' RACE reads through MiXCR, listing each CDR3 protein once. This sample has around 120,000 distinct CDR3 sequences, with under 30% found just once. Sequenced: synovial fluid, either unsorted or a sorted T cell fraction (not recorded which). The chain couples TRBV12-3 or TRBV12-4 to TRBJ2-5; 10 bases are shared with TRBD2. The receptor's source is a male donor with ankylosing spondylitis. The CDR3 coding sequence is TGTGCCAGCAGTTCCCCTAGCGGGAGCAGGGTAGAGACCCAGTACTTC. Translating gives CASSSPSGSRVETQYF.